A selection of T cell receptor beta chains follows, all from one sample in a study of OX40 agonist ivuxolimab in advanced cancers. The repertoire was sequenced with immunoSEQ multiplex PCR; TCRdb's copy has only in-frame clones and lacks some. Of roughly 73,000 clones listed, 70% to 90% were seen once; the top ten hold 2% to 2.5%. Source: CD4+ or CD8+ T cells sorted from blood, taken in a trial of the OX40 agonist ivuxolimab. These receptors were obtained from an adult with an advanced solid tumor such as melanoma, head and neck, liver or kidney cancer. CDR3s include the opening cysteine and the closing phenylalanine or tryptophan. The D gene is left open where the match is weak. Where a row states a size, it is once, few, many or the class of an expanded clone; other rows omit it.

v_gene: TRBV10-3
d_gene: NA
abundance: NA
j_gene: TRBJ1-1
CDR3aa: CAISESAQSEAFF
CDR3nt: TGTGCCATCAGTGAGTCGGCCCAATCTGAAGCTTTCTTT

v_gene: TRBV28
d_gene: NA
abundance: NA
j_gene: TRBJ2-7
CDR3aa: CASSDGDRGLAWYEQYF
CDR3nt: TGTGCCAGCAGCGATGGGGACAGGGGACTAGCGTGGTACGAGCAGTACTTC

v_gene: TRBV18
d_gene: NA
abundance: NA
j_gene: TRBJ1-6
CDR3aa: CASSQVANSPLHF
CDR3nt: TGTGCCAGCTCACAGGTTGCGAATTCACCCCTCCACTTT

v_gene: TRBV5-1
d_gene: NA
abundance: NA
j_gene: TRBJ1-1
CDR3aa: CASSLTANTEAFF
CDR3nt: TGCGCCAGCAGCTTGACTGCGAACACTGAAGCTTTCTTT

v_gene: TRBV29-1
d_gene: NA
abundance: few
j_gene: TRBJ2-3
CDR3aa: CSSGPSTDTQYF
CDR3nt: TGCAGCTCTGGCCCTAGCACAGATACGCAGTATTTT

v_gene: TRBV11-2
d_gene: TRBD1
abundance: NA
j_gene: TRBJ1-2
CDR3aa: CASSVDRVGYTF
CDR3nt: TGTGCCAGCAGCGTAGACAGGGTTGGCTACACCTTC

v_gene: TRBV5-1
d_gene: NA
abundance: few
j_gene: TRBJ2-5
CDR3aa: CASSLVGVDQETQYF
CDR3nt: TGCGCCAGCAGCTTGGTGGGAGTCGATCAAGAGACCCAGTACTTC

v_gene: TRBV18
d_gene: NA
abundance: NA
j_gene: TRBJ2-2
CDR3aa: CASSRPGRNTGELFF
CDR3nt: TGTGCCAGCTCGCGGCCGGGGCGGAACACCGGGGAGCTGTTTTTT

v_gene: TRBV21-1
d_gene: NA
abundance: NA
j_gene: TRBJ2-3
CDR3aa: CASSNRAGASRSTDTQYF
CDR3nt: TGTGCCAGCAGCAATCGAGCGGGAGCCTCGAGGAGCACAGATACGCAGTATTTT

v_gene: TRBV5-1
d_gene: TRBD1
abundance: NA
j_gene: TRBJ1-1
CDR3aa: CASSWGQGGTEAFF
CDR3nt: TGCGCCAGCAGCTGGGGACAGGGAGGGACTGAAGCTTTCTTT

v_gene: TRBV7-2
d_gene: NA
abundance: NA
j_gene: TRBJ1-2
CDR3aa: CASTPGGSGAYGYTF
CDR3nt: TGTGCCAGCACCCCGGGTGGTAGCGGAGCATATGGCTACACCTTC

v_gene: TRBV6-6
d_gene: NA
abundance: NA
j_gene: TRBJ1-4
CDR3aa: CASSSGSDNEKLFF
CDR3nt: TGTGCCAGCAGTTCCGGGTCCGATAATGAAAAACTGTTTTTT

v_gene: TRBV7-9
d_gene: TRBD1
abundance: NA
j_gene: TRBJ2-2
CDR3aa: CASSSRTGLRDTGELFF
CDR3nt: TGTGCCAGCAGCTCCAGGACAGGGTTAAGGGACACCGGGGAGCTGTTTTTT

v_gene: TRBV7-2
d_gene: NA
abundance: few
j_gene: TRBJ1-4
CDR3aa: CASSRGPTNEKLFF
CDR3nt: TGTGCCAGCAGCCGAGGGCCAACTAATGAAAAACTGTTTTTT

v_gene: TRBV19
d_gene: NA
abundance: NA
j_gene: TRBJ2-3
CDR3aa: CASSIQSTDTQYF
CDR3nt: TGTGCCAGTAGTATACAAAGCACAGATACGCAGTATTTT

v_gene: TRBV11-2
d_gene: NA
abundance: NA
j_gene: TRBJ2-7
CDR3aa: CASSFSVGVAEQYF
CDR3nt: TGTGCCAGCAGCTTTTCGGTGGGAGTGGCCGAGCAGTACTTC

v_gene: TRBV7-2
d_gene: NA
abundance: NA
j_gene: TRBJ2-2
CDR3aa: CASSFLSGFGELFF
CDR3nt: TGTGCCAGCAGCTTCCTTTCGGGGTTCGGGGAGCTGTTTTTT

v_gene: TRBV18
d_gene: NA
abundance: NA
j_gene: TRBJ1-5
CDR3aa: CASSPQRAGQPQHF
CDR3nt: TGTGCCAGCTCACCACAACGGGCAGGACAGCCCCAGCATTTT

v_gene: TRBV6-1
d_gene: TRBD1
abundance: NA
j_gene: TRBJ1-2
CDR3aa: CASSTTDRGPRGYTF
CDR3nt: TGTGCCAGCAGTACAACGGACAGGGGACCTAGGGGCTACACCTTC

v_gene: TRBV4-3
d_gene: TRBD2
abundance: NA
j_gene: TRBJ2-2
CDR3aa: CASSQDLAGDWSGELFF
CDR3nt: TGCGCCAGCAGCCAAGATCTGGCGGGGGATTGGTCCGGGGAGCTGTTTTTT

v_gene: TRBV7-2
d_gene: TRBD1
abundance: few
j_gene: TRBJ2-1
CDR3aa: CASSADRANEQFF
CDR3nt: TGTGCCAGCAGCGCGGACAGGGCAAATGAGCAGTTCTTC

v_gene: TRBV29-1
d_gene: TRBD1
abundance: once
j_gene: TRBJ1-1
CDR3aa: CSVGTGVNTEAFF
CDR3nt: TGCAGCGTGGGCACAGGGGTGAACACTGAAGCTTTCTTT

v_gene: TRBV11-1
d_gene: NA
abundance: NA
j_gene: TRBJ2-7
CDR3aa: CASSPAFEQYF
CDR3nt: TGTGCCAGCAGCCCTGCGTTCGAGCAGTACTTC

v_gene: TRBV5-4
d_gene: TRBD1
abundance: NA
j_gene: TRBJ2-7
CDR3aa: CASSLGGQGAYPYEQYF
CDR3nt: TGTGCCAGCAGCTTGGGTGGACAGGGGGCCTACCCCTACGAGCAGTACTTC

v_gene: TRBV5-1
d_gene: NA
abundance: NA
j_gene: TRBJ2-5
CDR3aa: CASSLGSGSETQYF
CDR3nt: TGCGCCAGCAGCTTGGGGTCCGGGAGTGAGACCCAGTACTTC

v_gene: TRBV6-5
d_gene: TRBD1
abundance: once
j_gene: TRBJ1-2
CDR3aa: CASSSGDRGLGTF
CDR3nt: TGTGCCAGCAGCTCCGGGGACAGGGGGCTTGGCACCTTC

v_gene: TRBV2
d_gene: NA
abundance: NA
j_gene: TRBJ2-5
CDR3aa: CASSDTRETQYF
CDR3nt: TGTGCCAGCAGTGACACCCGAGAGACCCAGTACTTC

v_gene: TRBV5-1
d_gene: TRBD1
abundance: NA
j_gene: TRBJ1-2
CDR3aa: CASSLWGDSSSGYTF
CDR3nt: TGCGCCAGCAGCTTGTGGGGGGACAGCAGTTCAGGCTACACCTTC

v_gene: TRBV28
d_gene: TRBD2
abundance: NA
j_gene: TRBJ2-3
CDR3aa: CASRTPGLGTDTQYF
CDR3nt: TGTGCCAGCAGGACCCCGGGACTAGGAACAGATACGCAGTATTTT

v_gene: TRBV6-1
d_gene: NA
abundance: few
j_gene: TRBJ2-7
CDR3aa: CASSAGPRYEQYF
CDR3nt: TGTGCCAGCAGTGCAGGCCCCCGCTACGAGCAGTACTTC

v_gene: TRBV29-1
d_gene: NA
abundance: NA
j_gene: TRBJ1-1
CDR3aa: CSAAAGGGTEAFF
CDR3nt: TGCAGCGCGGCCGCGGGGGGGGGCACTGAAGCTTTCTTT

v_gene: TRBV9
d_gene: NA
abundance: once
j_gene: TRBJ2-3
CDR3aa: CASSSVGPADTQYF
CDR3nt: TGTGCCAGCAGCTCAGTTGGGCCTGCAGATACGCAGTATTTT

v_gene: TRBV2
d_gene: NA
abundance: NA
j_gene: TRBJ1-5
CDR3aa: CASSDGPPAHQPQHF
CDR3nt: TGTGCCAGCAGTGATGGACCCCCGGCCCATCAGCCCCAGCATTTT

v_gene: TRBV7-3
d_gene: TRBD2
abundance: once
j_gene: TRBJ2-2
CDR3aa: CASSLTSGSGGELFF
CDR3nt: TGTGCCAGCAGCTTGACTAGCGGGAGCGGCGGGGAGCTGTTTTTT

v_gene: TRBV2
d_gene: TRBD2
abundance: NA
j_gene: TRBJ2-5
CDR3aa: CASRGGLGPETQYF
CDR3nt: TGTGCCAGCAGGGGGGGGTTGGGCCCGGAGACCCAGTACTTC

v_gene: TRBV4-3
d_gene: TRBD1
abundance: NA
j_gene: TRBJ2-3
CDR3aa: CASSQAPGQGTDTQYF
CDR3nt: TGCGCCAGCAGCCAGGCACCGGGACAGGGCACAGATACGCAGTATTTT